The entry below gives a single T cell receptor (beta chain) sequence along with its context. The data derive from a study of control samples from healthy donors and cancer patients. TCRdb keeps only in-frame clones here, not all; method: immunoSEQ multiplex PCR. Seen here are some 57,000 clones, approximately 95% observed once, and the top ten hold about 1.9%. Germline V gene lookup returns CDR1 MNHEY and CDR2 SMNVEV (reference sequence). Trimming pared 5 bases from V and 2 bases from J, leaving 9 bases between. The CDR3 has 13 amino acids. The sample comprised blood. The chain employs TRBV27 and TRBJ1-1; D call uncertain. The receptor was isolated from a woman between 25 and 40 years old in good health. The DNA for the CDR3 is TGTGCCAGCAGTCCGCGAGGAAACACTGAAGCTTTCTTT. Translating it yields CASSPRGNTEAFF.